These 10 T cell receptor beta chains share one sample of origin, sequenced in a study of blood T cell repertoires in COVID-19. The protocol was immunoSEQ multiplex PCR, while the TCRdb copy is restricted to in-frame clones and leaves out a portion. The sample lists about 130,000 clones, roughly 88% occurring once. Sequenced input: peripheral blood. The source of these receptors is an elderly woman with acute or convalescent COVID-19.

On this clone itself: A junction boundary mismatches the germline segment, possibly from a read error. The chain employs TRBV10-1 and TRBJ2-3; TRBD2 matches 7 bases. The CDR3 spans 14 residues. The germline gives CDR1 WNHNN, CDR2 SYGVQD (reference sequence). The CDR3 loop is CASNEGGPGDTQYF. As DNA, the CDR3 is TGCGCCAGCAATGAGGGAGGGCCAGGAGATACGCAGTATTTT.

The J gene is TRBJ2-7, the V gene TRBV2; 9 nucleotides agree with TRBD2. The CDR3 spans 16 residues. After removal of 0 bases from V and 6 bases from J, the junction contained 9 bases not matched to a gene. Per germline, CDR1 SNHLY and CDR2 FYNNEI. This CDR3 reads CASSEARGSGRTEQYF. The CDR3 DNA follows: TGTGCCAGCAGTGAAGCGCGTGGTAGCGGGAGAACCGAGCAGTACTTC.

The chain couples TRBV21-1 to TRBJ1-2; TRBD1, the table's D call, lacks a check against the DNA. TRBV21-1 corresponds to a pseudogene. This CDR3 region has 13 residues. For the CDR3, the DNA is TGTGCCAGCAGCCACAGGGGGCCCTATGGCTACACCTTC. Its translation: CASSHRGPYGYTF.

The rearrangement uses TRBV6-5 and TRBJ1-1, with D perhaps TRBD1 (6 bases). CDR3 size: 13 residues. V dropped 8 bases and J dropped 5 bases, with 15 bases sitting between them. Germline V gives CDR1 MNHEY, CDR2 SVGAGI. The CDR3, as DNA: TGTGCCAGCCATTCAACAGGGCGTACTGAAGCTTTCTTT. Its translation: CASHSTGRTEAFF.

The chain employs TRBV7-9 and TRBJ2-1; 9 positions agree with TRBD2. CDR1 and CDR2 from the germline V gene are SEHNR and FQNEAQ (reference sequence). Trimming cost V 5 bases and J 8 bases; bases outside gene matches: 7. CDR3 length equals 14 residues. The CDR3 is CASSRLADGDEQFF. For the CDR3, the DNA is TGTGCCAGCAGCCGACTAGCGGATGGGGATGAGCAGTTCTTC. The full variable domain, rest sourced from reference TRBV7-9 and TRBJ2-1, is DTGVSQNPRHKITKRGQNVTFRCDPISEHNRLYWYRQTLGQGPEFLTYFQNEAQLEKSRLLSDRFSAERPKGSFSTLEIQRTEQGDSAMYLCASSRLADGDEQFFGPGTRLTVL.

This clone appeared a single time. V is TRBV19 and J is TRBJ1-5, with unresolved D. Germline CDR1 LNHDA, CDR2 SQIVND (reference sequence). This CDR3 is built from 13 residues. V lost 4 bases and J 4 bases, leaving 8 bases between the germline ends. CDR3 DNA sequence: TGTGCCAGTAGTAAAAACAAGAATCAGCCCCAGCATTTT. This gives the protein CASSKNKNQPQHF.

The chain combines TRBV20-1 with TRBJ2-7; 7 bases align to TRBD2. The CDR3 length is 17 residues. The V and J ends lost 3 bases and 3 bases, in that order; junction bases with no gene match: 17. In germline, CDR1 is DFQATT, CDR2 SNEGSKA (reference sequence). The CDR3 loop is CSASSTSRWGGLYEQYF. The DNA for the CDR3 is TGCAGTGCTAGTTCAACGTCGAGGTGGGGGGGTCTCTACGAGCAGTACTTC.

The chain employs TRBV2 and TRBJ1-1; D is perhaps TRBD1 (5 bases). With 2 bases removed from V and 1 base from J, the gap between germline ends came to 8 bases. CDR1 and CDR2 from the germline V gene are SNHLY and FYNNEI. This CDR3 contains 14 residues. CDR3 protein: CASSEQGQNTEAFF. The CDR3 DNA follows: TGTGCCAGCAGTGAACAAGGACAGAACACTGAAGCTTTCTTT.

V gene TRBV7-9 combines with J gene TRBJ1-2, with D unresolved. The CDR3 runs to 14 residues. Germline assignment: CDR1 SEHNR and CDR2 FQNEAQ (reference sequence). V was clipped by 1 base and J by 3 bases, with 9 bases between them. The DNA of the CDR3 is TGTGCCAGCAGCTTAGTAGAGGGTTACTATGGCTACACCTTC. Translating it yields CASSLVEGYYGYTF.

This sequence joins TRBV28 and TRBJ2-2, with 16 positions matching TRBD2. With 8 bases clipped from V and 5 bases from J, the junction kept 2 bases outside the gene matches. This CDR3 has 15 amino acids. Germline CDR1 is MDHEN and CDR2 is SYDVKM. CDR3 sequence: CASGGLAGGTGELFF. The CDR3 DNA reads TGTGCCAGCGGGGGACTAGCGGGAGGGACCGGGGAGCTGTTTTTT.